This TCR beta chain stems from a study of blood T cell repertoires in COVID-19. The V and J ends lost 8 bases and 5 bases, in that order; junction bases with no gene match: 16. The CDR3 has 17 residues. Germline CDR1 reads SEHNR; CDR2 reads FQNEAQ (reference sequence). The authors' processing: The authors estimated nucleated cell counts from reference gene primer amplification. The table came from immunoSEQ multiplex PCR; TCRdb's copy has only in-frame clones and leaves some out. The D gene and trimming were derived from the DNA, and the V and J assignments and clone size from that table. The data hold almost 250,000 clones, with around 89% observed a single time.

This clonotype was sampled from a woman in her thirties who had recovered from COVID-19. The chain couples TRBV7-9 to TRBJ1-2; 11 bases are a match to TRBD1. Sequenced material: PBMCs or T cells enriched from blood (not recorded which). CDR3 bases: TGTGCCAGCTACGGACTAGGACAGGGGGCGCGGGAGTATGGCTACACCTTC. Translated, it gives CASYGLGQGAREYGYTF.